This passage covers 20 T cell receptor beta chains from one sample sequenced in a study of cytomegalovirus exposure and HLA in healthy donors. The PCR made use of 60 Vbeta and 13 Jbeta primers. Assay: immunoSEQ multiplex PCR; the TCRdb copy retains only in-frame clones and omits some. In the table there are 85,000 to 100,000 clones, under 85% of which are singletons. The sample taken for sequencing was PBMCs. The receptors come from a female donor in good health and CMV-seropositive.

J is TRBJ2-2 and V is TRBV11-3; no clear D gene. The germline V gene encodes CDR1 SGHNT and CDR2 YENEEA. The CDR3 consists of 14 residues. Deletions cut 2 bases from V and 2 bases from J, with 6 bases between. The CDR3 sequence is CASSLFINTGELFF. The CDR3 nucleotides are TGTGCCAGCAGCTTATTTATAAACACCGGGGAGCTGTTTTTT.

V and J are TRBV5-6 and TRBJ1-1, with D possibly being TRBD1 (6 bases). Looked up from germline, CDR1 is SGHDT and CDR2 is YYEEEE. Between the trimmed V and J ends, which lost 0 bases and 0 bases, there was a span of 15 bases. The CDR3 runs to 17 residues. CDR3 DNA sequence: TGTGCCAGCAGCTTGGCCTTTTTAGGACAGTTGAACACTGAAGCTTTCTTT. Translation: CASSLAFLGQLNTEAFF.

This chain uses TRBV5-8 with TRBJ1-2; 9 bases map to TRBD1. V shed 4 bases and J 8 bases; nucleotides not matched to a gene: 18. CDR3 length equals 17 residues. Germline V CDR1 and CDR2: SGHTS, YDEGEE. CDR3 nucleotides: TGTGCCAGCAGCAGGATCCGGGACAGGGTTATTTTAGGGGGCTACACCTTC. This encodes CASSRIRDRVILGGYTF.

CDR3 DNA sequence: TGTGCCAGCAGCTTGGGAGGCTATGGCTACACCTTC. Translated: CASSLGGYGYTF. This chain links TRBV5-5 with TRBJ1-2; D is unclear. The CDR3 loop spans 12 amino acids. Looked up from germline, CDR1 is SGHKS and CDR2 is YYEKEE (reference sequence). V shed 0 bases and J shed 4 bases, with 4 bases lying between them.

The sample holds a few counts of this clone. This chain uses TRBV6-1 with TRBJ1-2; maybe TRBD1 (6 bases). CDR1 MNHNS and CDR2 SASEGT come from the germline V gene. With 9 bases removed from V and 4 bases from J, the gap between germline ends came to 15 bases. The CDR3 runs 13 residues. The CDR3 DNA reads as TGTGCCAGTAAGCCCGGGACATCCTATGGCTACACCTTC. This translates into CASKPGTSYGYTF.

In nucleotides, the CDR3 is TGTGCCAGCAGTGACCGATGGGCAAGAGGGAATTCACCCCTCCACTTT. Its protein is CASSDRWARGNSPLHF. The chain is built from TRBV25-1 and TRBJ1-6; D not certain. This CDR3 is built from 16 residues. The V end was cut by 3 bases, the J end by 7 bases, with 16 bases between. In germline, CDR1 is MGHDK, CDR2 SYGVNS. Using reference TRBV25-1 and TRBJ1-6 for the parts outside the CDR3, the full variable domain is EADIYQTPRYLVIGTGKKITLECSQTMGHDKMYWYQQDPGMELHLIHYSYGVNSTEKGDLSSESTVSRIRTEHFPLTLESARPSHTSQYLCASSDRWARGNSPLHFGNGTRLTVT.

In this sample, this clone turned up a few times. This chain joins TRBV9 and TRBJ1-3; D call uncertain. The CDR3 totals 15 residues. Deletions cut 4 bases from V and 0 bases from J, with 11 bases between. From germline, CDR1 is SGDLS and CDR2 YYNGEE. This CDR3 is CASSLGGASGNTIYF. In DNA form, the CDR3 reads TGTGCCAGCAGCCTGGGAGGCGCCTCTGGAAACACCATATATTTT. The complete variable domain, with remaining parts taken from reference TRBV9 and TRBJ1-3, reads DSGVTQTPKHLITATGQRVTLRCSPRSGDLSVYWYQQSLDQGLQFLIQYYNGEERAKGNILERFSAQQFPDLHSELNLSSLELGDSALYFCASSLGGASGNTIYFGEGSWLTVV.

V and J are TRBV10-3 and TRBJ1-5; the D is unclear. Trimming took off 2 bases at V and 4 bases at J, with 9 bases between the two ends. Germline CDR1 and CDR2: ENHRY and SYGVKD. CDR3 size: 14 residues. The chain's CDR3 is CAISEAGYNQPQHF. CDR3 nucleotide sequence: TGTGCCATCAGTGAGGCAGGCTATAATCAGCCCCAGCATTTT.

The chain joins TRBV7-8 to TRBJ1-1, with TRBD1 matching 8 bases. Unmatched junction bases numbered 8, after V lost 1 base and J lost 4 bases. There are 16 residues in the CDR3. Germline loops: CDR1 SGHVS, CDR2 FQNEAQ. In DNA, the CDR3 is TGTGCCAGCAGCTTAGACCCAGGGGGCCTGCCCACTGAAGCTTTCTTT. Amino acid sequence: CASSLDPGGLPTEAFF.

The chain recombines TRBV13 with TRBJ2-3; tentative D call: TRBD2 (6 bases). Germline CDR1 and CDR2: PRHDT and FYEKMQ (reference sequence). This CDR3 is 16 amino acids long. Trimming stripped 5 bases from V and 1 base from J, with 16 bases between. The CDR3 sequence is CASSPPGGGGTDTQYF. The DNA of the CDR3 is TGTGCCAGCAGCCCACCCGGGGGAGGAGGCACAGATACGCAGTATTTT.

The CDR3 protein is CASSPPGQNTDTQYF. DNA for the CDR3: TGTGCCAGCAGTCCTCCGGGACAGAACACAGATACGCAGTATTTT. The chain joins TRBV28 to TRBJ2-3, with 7 positions matching TRBD1. The germline gives CDR1 MDHEN, CDR2 SYDVKM. This CDR3 spans 15 amino acids. The ends lost 5 bases at V and 2 bases at J; junction bases unmatched: 7.

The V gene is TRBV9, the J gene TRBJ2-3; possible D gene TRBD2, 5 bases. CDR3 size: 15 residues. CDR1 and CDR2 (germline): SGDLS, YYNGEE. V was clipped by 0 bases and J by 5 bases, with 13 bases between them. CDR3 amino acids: CASSVGGGTRDTQYF. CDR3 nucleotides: TGTGCCAGCAGCGTAGGTGGAGGCACGCGAGATACGCAGTATTTT.

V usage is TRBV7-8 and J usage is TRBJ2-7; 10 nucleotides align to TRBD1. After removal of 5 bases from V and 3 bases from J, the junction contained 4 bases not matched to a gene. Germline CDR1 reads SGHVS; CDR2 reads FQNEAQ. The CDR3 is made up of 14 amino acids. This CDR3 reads CASSPRTGGYEQYF. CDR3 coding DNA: TGTGCCAGCAGCCCACGGACAGGGGGCTACGAGCAGTACTTC.

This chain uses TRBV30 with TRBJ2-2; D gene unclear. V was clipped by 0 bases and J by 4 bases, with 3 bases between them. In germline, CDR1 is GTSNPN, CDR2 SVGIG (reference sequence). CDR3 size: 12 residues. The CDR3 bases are TGTGCCTGGAGTGTTCTCACCGGGGAGCTGTTTTTT. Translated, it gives CAWSVLTGELFF.

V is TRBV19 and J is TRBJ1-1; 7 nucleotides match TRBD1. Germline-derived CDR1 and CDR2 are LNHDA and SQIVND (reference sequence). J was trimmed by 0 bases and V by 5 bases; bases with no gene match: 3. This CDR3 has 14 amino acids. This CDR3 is CASSAQGLNTEAFF. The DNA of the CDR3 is TGTGCCAGTAGTGCACAGGGGCTGAACACTGAAGCTTTCTTT.

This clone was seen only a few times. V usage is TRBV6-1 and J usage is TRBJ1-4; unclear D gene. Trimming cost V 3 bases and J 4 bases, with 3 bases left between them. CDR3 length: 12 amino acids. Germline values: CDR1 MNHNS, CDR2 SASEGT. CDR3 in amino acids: CASSDINEKLFF. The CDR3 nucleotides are TGTGCCAGCAGTGATATTAATGAAAAACTGTTTTTT.

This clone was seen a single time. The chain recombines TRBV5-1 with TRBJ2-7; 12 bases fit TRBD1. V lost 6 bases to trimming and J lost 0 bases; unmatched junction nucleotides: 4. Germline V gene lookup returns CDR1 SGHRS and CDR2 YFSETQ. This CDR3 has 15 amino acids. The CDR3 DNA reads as TGCGCCAGCAATCTGGGACAGGGGGCCTCCTACGAGCAGTACTTC. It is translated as CASNLGQGASYEQYF.

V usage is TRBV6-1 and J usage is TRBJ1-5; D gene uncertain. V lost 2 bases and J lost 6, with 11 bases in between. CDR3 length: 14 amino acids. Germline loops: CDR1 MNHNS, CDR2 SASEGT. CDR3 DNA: TGTGCCAGCAGTGAATACGGGGAAGGTCAGCCCCAGCATTTT. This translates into CASSEYGEGQPQHF.

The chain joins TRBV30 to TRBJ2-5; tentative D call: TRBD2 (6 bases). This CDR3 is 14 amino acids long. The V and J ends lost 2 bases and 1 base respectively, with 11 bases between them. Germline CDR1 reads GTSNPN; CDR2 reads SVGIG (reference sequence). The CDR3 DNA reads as TGTGCCTGGAGTACACTAGCACCCCAAGAGACCCAGTACTTC. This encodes CAWSTLAPQETQYF.

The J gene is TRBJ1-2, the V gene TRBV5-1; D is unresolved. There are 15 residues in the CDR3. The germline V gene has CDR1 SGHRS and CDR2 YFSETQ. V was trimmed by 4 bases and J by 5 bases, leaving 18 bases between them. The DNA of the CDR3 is TGCGCCAGCAGCAGACCCGAGGGAGTAGGGTATGGCTACACCTTC. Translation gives CASSRPEGVGYGYTF.